Presented here are 18 T cell receptor beta chains from one specimen sequenced in a study of T cell clonality in common variable immunodeficiency. Some clones are missing from TCRdb's copy, which holds only in-frame ones; the method was immunoSEQ multiplex PCR. The sample was found to contain some 43,000 clones, and every one recurs. The sequenced material came from peripheral blood mononuclear cells. These receptors were taken from a person aged 18 to 75 in good health.

This clone was picked up many times. Read coverage stops 3 residues before the CDR3 terminus; the germline J gene supplies the remainder. The chain has TRBV7-2 and TRBJ2-5; possible D gene TRBD1, 5 bases. This CDR3 has 12 amino acids. Germline CDR1 and CDR2: SGHTA and FQGNSA. V was shortened by 2 bases and J by 5 bases, with 6 bases between the two germline ends. The CDR3 bases that were read are TGTGCCAGCAGCTTAAACAGGGAGACC. This codes for CASSLNRET. The whole CDR3 protein is CASSLNRETQYF.

Ten or more counts support this clone. The read ends 3 residues early relative to the CDR3; the germline J gene fills the gap. V gene TRBV12-3 or TRBV12-4 combines with J gene TRBJ2-7; perhaps TRBD1 as D (6 bases). The CDR3 length is 14 residues. The V end was cut by 6 bases, the J end by 0 bases, with 12 bases between. The sequenced CDR3 bases are TGTGCCAGCAGGGGGGACAAGAGCTCCTACGAG. Its protein is CASRGDKSSYE. The CDR3, in full, reads CASRGDKSSYEQYF.

In its sample, this clone was seen many times. The sequenced fragment ends 3 residues before the CDR3 boundary, so the rest is inferred from the germline J gene. The V and J genes are TRBV7-3 and TRBJ1-1; possibly TRBD1 for D (6 bases). Trimming left V 2 bases short and J 1 base short, with 17 bases between. CDR1 is SGHTA, CDR2 FQGTGA, per germline. This CDR3 spans 17 amino acids. The sequenced CDR3 bases are TGTGCCAGCAGCTTATATGGGACACTAGTATCGAACACTGAA. Amino acids: CASSLYGTLVSNTE. The CDR3 in full is CASSLYGTLVSNTEAFF.

This clone was seen many times. The missing CDR3 end, 3 residues past where the read stops, is filled in from the germline J gene. V usage is TRBV7-2 and J usage is TRBJ1-5, with unresolved D. The CDR3 covers 13 residues. Germline CDR1 SGHTA, CDR2 FQGNSA. V was clipped by 1 base and J by 3 bases, with 4 bases between them. The CDR3 sequence: CASSLVFNQPQHF. The CDR3 bases that were read are TGTGCCAGCAGCTTAGTATTCAATCAGCCC.

By share, this clone ranks as medium-sized (0.01 to 0.1%). The CDR3 end is not reached by the read, which stops 3 residues before it; the germline J gene fills it in. The chain employs TRBV29-1 and TRBJ2-1; unclear D gene. CDR3 length equals 12 residues. Germline V gene data show CDR1 as SQVTM and CDR2 as ANQGSEA. Trimming left V 5 bases short and J 4 bases short, with 9 bases between. Partial CDR3 DNA: TGCAGCGTTAGGCTTTCGTACAATGAG. This codes for CSVRLSYNE. Given in full, the CDR3 is CSVRLSYNEQFF.

This clone has at least ten counts. The read finishes 3 residues shy of the CDR3 end, and the germline J gene is used to complete it. The chain has TRBV6-1 and TRBJ1-4; 9 nucleotides align to TRBD1. This CDR3 region has 15 residues. The germline V gene encodes CDR1 MNHNS and CDR2 SASEGT. Incomplete CDR3 DNA: TGTGCCAGCAGTGCCCCGGGACAGGGCCGCCCGATA. It encodes CASSAPGQGRPI. The whole CDR3 is CASSAPGQGRPILFF.

Many counts were recorded for this clone. From the germline J gene comes the end of the CDR3, since the read stops 3 residues before it. The gene calls are TRBV19 and TRBJ2-3; 10 positions match TRBD2. This CDR3 is built from 15 residues. The V and J ends lost 7 bases and 3 bases, in that order; junction bases with no gene match: 7. CDR1 is LNHDA and CDR2 is SQIVND in the germline V gene (reference sequence). Here the CDR3 reads CASKSGSGRTDTQYF. The DNA read from the CDR3 is TGTGCCAGTAAATCAGGTAGCGGGAGGACAGATACG. The entire variable domain, with the rest obtained from reference TRBV19 and TRBJ2-3, is as follows: DGGITQSPKYLFRKEGQNVTLSCEQNLNHDAMYWYRQDPGQGLRLIYYSQIVNDFQKGDIAEGYSVSREKKESFPLTVTSAQKNPTAFYLCASKSGSGRTDTQYFGPGTRLTVL.

This clone was counted ten times or more. The sequenced fragment ends 3 residues before the CDR3 boundary, so the rest is inferred from the germline J gene. The chain links TRBV20-1 to TRBJ2-3; D remains unclear. This CDR3 spans 13 amino acids. Looked up from germline, CDR1 is DFQATT and CDR2 is SNEGSKA (reference sequence). The CDR3 is CSIRLSPTDTQYF. The sequenced part of the CDR3 DNA is TGCAGCATACGACTTAGCCCCACAGATACG.

This clone occurred many times. The read terminates 3 residues ahead of where the CDR3 ends, so the germline J gene completes it. V and J are TRBV7-6 and TRBJ2-5, with 8 bases identical to TRBD2. The ends lost 5 bases at V and 0 bases at J; junction bases unmatched: 14. CDR3 length equals 18 residues. Germline CDR1 and CDR2: SGHVS and FNYEAQ. The sequenced CDR3 bases are TGTGCCAGCAGCCCCGCGTGGGAGCGGGGGAGCTACCAAGAGACC. Its translation: CASSPAWERGSYQET. The full CDR3 protein reads CASSPAWERGSYQETQYF. Together with reference TRBV7-6 and TRBJ2-5, the CDR3 gives the full variable domain: GAGVSQSPRYKVTKRGQDVALRCDPISGHVSLYWYRQALGQGPEFLTYFNYEAQQDKSGLPNDRFSAERPEGSISTLTIQRTEQRDSAMYRCASSPAWERGSYQETQYFGPGTRLLVL.

Many counts were recorded for this clone. The DNA ends 3 residues before the CDR3 does, and the rest of the CDR3 is filled in from the germline J gene. The chain combines TRBV19 with TRBJ1-2, with TRBD1 matching over 8 bases. The V and J ends lost 5 bases and 6 bases, in that order; junction bases with no gene match: 8. Germline V CDR1 and CDR2: LNHDA, SQIVND (reference sequence). The CDR3 is 14 residues long. The CDR3: CASSLRGLFNGYTF. The sequenced CDR3 bases are TGTGCCAGTAGTCTCAGGGGGCTGTTCAATGGC.

This clone was recorded at least ten times. The read terminates 3 residues before the CDR3 end, so the remaining end is supplied by the germline J gene. The chain couples TRBV14 to TRBJ1-1; 8 bases are a match to TRBD1. After removal of 2 bases from V and 5 bases from J, the junction contained 7 bases not matched to a gene. Per the germline V gene, CDR1 is SGHDN and CDR2 is FVKESK. The CDR3 has 15 residues. Partial CDR3 DNA: TGTGCCAGCAGCCAATTCTCAGGGGGCGGGACTGAA. It yields the protein CASSQFSGGGTE. The CDR3 as a whole reads CASSQFSGGGTEAFF.

This clone appeared many times. The sequence runs out 3 residues before the end of the CDR3; the remainder is reconstructed from the germline J gene. The V gene is TRBV7-2, the J gene TRBJ1-1; D might be TRBD1 (5 bases). The germline V gene encodes CDR1 SGHTA and CDR2 FQGNSA. Trimming stripped 1 base from V and 7 bases from J, with 10 bases between. The CDR3 is made up of 13 amino acids. The CDR3 region is CASSLEGVGEAFF. The CDR3 bases that were read are TGTGCCAGCAGCTTAGAAGGGGTGGGTGAA.

This clone was seen more than once but under ten times. The read halts 3 residues ahead of the CDR3 end, with the missing end drawn from the germline J gene. This chain connects TRBV18 to TRBJ1-2, with 10 bases fitting TRBD1. The CDR3 sequence is 15 residues long. CDR1 and CDR2 from the germline V gene are KGHSH and LQKENI. CDR3 sequence reads: CASSSGQGGINDYTF. CDR3 DNA, as far as it was read: TGTGCCAGCTCATCCGGACAGGGGGGTATCAATGAC.

At least ten counts were recorded for this clone. Read data end 3 residues before the CDR3 end; the end is taken from the germline J gene. The chain recombines TRBV30 with TRBJ1-5; D gene ambiguous. Germline V gene data show CDR1 as GTSNPN and CDR2 as SVGIG (reference sequence). The ends were cut back, 0 bases at V and 2 bases at J, with 11 bases in the middle. The CDR3 has 15 residues. CDR3 sequence reads: CAWSVPSKGNQPQHF. The CDR3 DNA, read in part, is TGTGCCTGGAGTGTACCCTCAAAGGGCAATCAGCCC.

This clone was counted ten times or more. One end of the junction does not line up with germline, which may come from a read error. Read sequence stops 3 residues before the CDR3 end, and the germline J gene provides the missing end. The rearrangement links TRBV4-2 to TRBJ1-1; weak D call: TRBD1 (5 bases). Germline V gives CDR1 LGHNA, CDR2 YNFKEQ. CDR3 length: 13 residues. The CDR3 DNA, read in part, is TGCGCCAGCAGCCCTGGCGGGGGTTTTTCA. Protein product: CASSPGGGFS. The full CDR3 is CASSPGGGFSAFF.

This clone came up many times. The sequenced fragment ends 3 residues before the CDR3 boundary, so the rest is inferred from the germline J gene. The chain is built from TRBV5-4 and TRBJ1-1, with D possibly TRBD1 on 6 matching bases. The CDR3 loop spans 16 amino acids. Trimming took 3 bases from V and 1 from J, leaving 16 bases between them. CDR1 is SGHNT and CDR2 is YYREEE in the germline V gene (reference sequence). The CDR3 loop reads CASSWRQVQGNTEAFF. The sequenced CDR3 bases are TGTGCCAGCAGCTGGCGACAGGTCCAGGGGAACACTGAA.

This clone was counted ten times or more. From the germline J gene comes the end of the CDR3, since the read stops 3 residues before it. The chain couples TRBV3-1 (or the pseudogene TRBV3-2) to TRBJ2-7; tentatively, D is TRBD1 (5 bases). Germline CDR1 is LGHDT and CDR2 is YNNKEL (reference sequence). This CDR3 spans 14 amino acids. V was shortened by 1 base and J by 4 bases, with 11 bases between the two germline ends. The CDR3 is CASSQVQGAYEQYF. CDR3 DNA (partial): TGTGCCAGCAGCCAAGTGCAGGGCGCGTACGAG.

Only a few counts were recorded for this clone. Read sequence stops 3 residues before the CDR3 end, and the germline J gene provides the missing end. This chain joins TRBV5-1 and TRBJ2-5; 10 positions agree with TRBD1. Losses at the gene ends were 2 bases for V and 1 base for J; bases not matched to a gene: 2. Germline values: CDR1 SGHRS, CDR2 YFSETQ. This CDR3 is 15 amino acids long. The CDR3 protein is CASSFGTGVQETQYF. The sequenced CDR3 bases are TGCGCCAGCAGCTTCGGGACAGGGGTCCAAGAGACC.